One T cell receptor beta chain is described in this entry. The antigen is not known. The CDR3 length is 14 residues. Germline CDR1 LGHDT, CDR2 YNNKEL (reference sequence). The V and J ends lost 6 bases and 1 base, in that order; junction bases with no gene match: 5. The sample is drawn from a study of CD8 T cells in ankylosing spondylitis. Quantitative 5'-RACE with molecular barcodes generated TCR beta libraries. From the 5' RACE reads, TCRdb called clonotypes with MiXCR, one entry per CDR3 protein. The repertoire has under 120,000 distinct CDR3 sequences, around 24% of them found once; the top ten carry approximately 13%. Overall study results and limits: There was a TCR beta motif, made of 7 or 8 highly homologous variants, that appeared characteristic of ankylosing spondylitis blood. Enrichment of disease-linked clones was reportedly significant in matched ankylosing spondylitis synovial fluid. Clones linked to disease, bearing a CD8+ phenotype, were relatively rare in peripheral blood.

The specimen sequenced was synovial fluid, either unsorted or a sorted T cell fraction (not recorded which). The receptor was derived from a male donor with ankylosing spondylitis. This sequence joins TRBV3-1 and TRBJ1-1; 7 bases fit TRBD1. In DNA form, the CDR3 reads TGTGCCAGCAGTAGGACAGGAGGGAACACTGAAGCTTTCTTT. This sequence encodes CASSRTGGNTEAFF.